This T cell receptor (beta chain) was found in a study of identical twins. Every donor was a healthy Caucasian. cDNA molecules carried unique molecular identifiers, and template switching added a universal primer site. From the 5' RACE reads, TCRdb called clonotypes with MiXCR, one entry per CDR3 protein. The profile shows 450,000 or so distinct CDR3 sequences, 15% to 20% of them singletons. This CDR3 has 14 amino acids. The germline gives CDR1 MNHNS, CDR2 SASEGT. The germline V and J ends were trimmed by 5 bases and 6 bases, with 17 bases remaining between them. Sequencing input: naive T cells sorted from blood. The rearrangement joins TRBV6-1 to TRBJ2-7, with D hard to call. This receptor was taken from a man aged 45-60 years in good health. The CDR3 DNA reads as TGTGCCAGCAGTCAAGGGAAAACCGGCTCCGAGCAGTACTTC. Protein sequence: CASSQGKTGSEQYF.